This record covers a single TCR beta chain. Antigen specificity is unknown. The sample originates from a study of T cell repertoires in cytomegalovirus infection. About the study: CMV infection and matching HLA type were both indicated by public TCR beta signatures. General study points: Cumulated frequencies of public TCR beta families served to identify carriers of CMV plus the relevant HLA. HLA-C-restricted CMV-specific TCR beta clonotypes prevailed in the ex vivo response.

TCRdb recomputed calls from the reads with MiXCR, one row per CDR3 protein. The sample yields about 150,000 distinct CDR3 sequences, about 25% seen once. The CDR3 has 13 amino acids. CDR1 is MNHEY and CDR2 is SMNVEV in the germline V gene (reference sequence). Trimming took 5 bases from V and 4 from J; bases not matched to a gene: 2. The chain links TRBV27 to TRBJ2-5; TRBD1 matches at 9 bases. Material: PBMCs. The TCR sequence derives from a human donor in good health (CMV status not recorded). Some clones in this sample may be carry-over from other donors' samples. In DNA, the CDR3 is TGTGCCAGCAGTATGACAGGGGGAGAGACCCAGTACTTC. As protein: CASSMTGGETQYF.